This is a list of T cell receptor beta chains from one sample in a study of shared clonotypes between healthy human individuals. Assay used: immunoSEQ multiplex PCR; TCRdb lists only in-frame clones, some missing. The sample lists roughly 600,000 clones; roughly 98% were seen once. Specimen: naive CD8+ T cells sorted from blood. These receptors came from a man under 40 in good health. Both conserved end residues are part of each CDR3. The order of the fields is clone size, V gene, J gene, D gene, CDR3 DNA, CDR3 protein. The D gene is left open where the match is weak. Some rows have no size entry. The others give once, few or many, or a class for an expanded clone.

.	TRBV7-8	TRBJ1-2	TRBD1	TGTGCCAGCAGCTTAGACGGGACAGGGTATTATGGCTACACCTTC	CASSLDGTGYYGYTF
.	TRBV4-1	TRBJ2-5	.	TGCGCCAGCAGCCAAGCTGGAACAGAGACCCAGTACTTC	CASSQAGTETQYF
.	TRBV20-1	TRBJ2-1	.	TGCAGTGCTAGAGCCCTTAATGAGCAGTTCTTC	CSARALNEQFF
once	TRBV27	TRBJ2-7	TRBD2	TGTGCCAGCAGTTACGGGACTAGCGGTTCCTACGAGCAGTACTTC	CASSYGTSGSYEQYF
.	TRBV5-1	TRBJ2-7	.	TGCGCCAGCAGCTCCCGACTGGATTCCTACGAGCAGTACTTC	CASSSRLDSYEQYF
.	TRBV6-4	TRBJ2-3	TRBD2	TGTGCCAGCAGCAAAACTAGCGGGAGGGCAGATACGCAGTATTTT	CASSKTSGRADTQYF
.	TRBV5-5	TRBJ2-1	TRBD2	TGTGCCAGCAGCTTGGTTAGCGGGAGTGAGCAGTTCTTC	CASSLVSGSEQFF
.	TRBV27	TRBJ2-1	.	TGTGCCAGCAGTTTCCCCGGGGTGGTTGAGCAGTTCTTC	CASSFPGVVEQFF
once	TRBV6-1	TRBJ2-7	.	TGTGCCAGCGGAAAACAGTCGTCCTACGAGCAGTACTTC	CASGKQSSYEQYF
.	TRBV15	TRBJ2-5	TRBD1	TGTGCCACCAGCAGTGCAGGGGGCCGAGAGACCCAGTACTTC	CATSSAGGRETQYF
.	TRBV5-4	TRBJ2-3	.	TGTGCCAGCGCCGGAGGTGAGCTCAGGCCTACAGATACGCAGTATTTT	CASAGGELRPTDTQYF
.	TRBV27	TRBJ2-3	TRBD2	TGTGCCAGCAGTTTGCTAGCGGGAGCTGATACGCAGTATTTT	CASSLLAGADTQYF
.	TRBV6-1	TRBJ2-7	.	TGTGCCAGCAGTGTACGGACCTACGAGCAGTACTTC	CASSVRTYEQYF
.	TRBV19	TRBJ2-7	.	TGTGCCAGTAGTATCGGGGGCTCCTACGAGCAGTACTTC	CASSIGGSYEQYF
.	TRBV2	TRBJ2-1	TRBD2	TGTGCCAGCAGCGGAGGTAAGACTAGCCCCACGGATGAGCAGTTCTTC	CASSGGKTSPTDEQFF
.	TRBV4-3	TRBJ2-1	.	TGCGCCAGCAGCCAAGATTTTCCCAGTGGGCTCTACAATGAGCAGTTCTTC	CASSQDFPSGLYNEQFF
.	TRBV4-1	TRBJ2-5	TRBD1	TGCGCCAGCAGCCAAGAAGGGAGACAGGGCATGGAAGAGACCCAGTACTTC	CASSQEGRQGMEETQYF
.	TRBV2	TRBJ2-7	.	TGTGCCAGCAGTGGGGATAGGACAGAGTACGAGCAGTACTTC	CASSGDRTEYEQYF
few	TRBV30	TRBJ2-1	.	TGTGCCTGTGCGGGTCCATATGAGCAGTTCTTC	CACAGPYEQFF
.	TRBV5-1	TRBJ2-5	TRBD1	TGCGCCAGCACCGGGACAGGGGGCGGTCTGTGGGAGACCCAGTACTTC	CASTGTGGGLWETQYF
.	TRBV7-9	TRBJ2-3	.	TGTGCCAGCAGCTTAGCAGATACGCAGTATTTT	CASSLADTQYF
.	TRBV7-6	TRBJ2-2	.	TGTGCCAGCAGCTTAGAGGGGACACAGTACGACACCGGGGAGCTGTTTTTT	CASSLEGTQYDTGELFF
.	TRBV6-6	TRBJ2-7	TRBD2	TGTGCCAGCAGTTACGGGTCGGGGGGCTACGAGCAGTACTTC	CASSYGSGGYEQYF
once	TRBV2	TRBJ2-5	TRBD1	TGTGCCACCCAGGACAGGGGAGTGGGAGAGACCCAGTACTTC	CATQDRGVGETQYF
.	TRBV5-4	TRBJ1-5	.	TGTGCCAGCAGGTCGGGGCCCGGCAGCAATCAGCCCCAGCATTTT	CASRSGPGSNQPQHF
once	TRBV28	TRBJ1-5	.	TGTGCCAGCAGTTGGGATTTGAGCAATCAGCCCCAGCATTTT	CASSWDLSNQPQHF
.	TRBV6-6	TRBJ2-3	.	TGTGCCAGCAGTTACTCGGACTCTAATACGCAGTATTTT	CASSYSDSNTQYF
once	TRBV15	TRBJ1-2	TRBD1	TGTGCCACCAGCGTAAACAGGGGGCCTAACGACTATGGCTACACCTTC	CATSVNRGPNDYGYTF
once	TRBV5-6	TRBJ2-1	.	TGTGCCAGCAGCTTGGTAGCGGATGAGCAGTTCTTC	CASSLVADEQFF
.	TRBV9	TRBJ2-7	TRBD2	TGTGCCAGCAGCCCGAGCGGGAGAGACTACGAGCAGTACTTC	CASSPSGRDYEQYF
once	TRBV7-9	TRBJ1-4	.	TGTGCCAGCAGCTTAGCGACGAAACTGTTTTTT	CASSLATKLFF
.	TRBV28	TRBJ2-7	.	TGTGCCAGCAGTTCCACTTTGACGGCGAGCTCCTACGAGCAGTACTTC	CASSSTLTASSYEQYF
.	TRBV7-3	TRBJ2-5	.	TGTGCCAGCAGCTTAAGACGGGGTGAGACCCAGTACTTC	CASSLRRGETQYF
.	TRBV7-2	TRBJ2-7	.	TGTGCCAGCAGCTTAGATCCGGGAAGCTCCTACGAGCAGTACTTC	CASSLDPGSSYEQYF
.	TRBV7-9	TRBJ1-1	.	TGTGCCAGCAGCTTAACCCGCCCGAACACTGAAGCTTTCTTT	CASSLTRPNTEAFF
.	TRBV11-2	TRBJ2-7	TRBD1	TGTGCCAGCAGCTTTGGGACAGGGGGACGCGAGCAGTACTTC	CASSFGTGGREQYF
once	TRBV29-1	TRBJ1-1	.	TGCAGCGCGGGGACATCGGACGTGGGCACTGAAGCTTTCTTT	CSAGTSDVGTEAFF
.	TRBV9	TRBJ2-3	.	TGTGCCAGCAGCGTAGTTTACTACACAGATACGCAGTATTTT	CASSVVYYTDTQYF
once	TRBV29-1	TRBJ2-7	TRBD2	TGCAGCCTTAAGGGGTGCGTAGCTAGCGGGAGTCACGAGCAGTACTTC	CSLKGCVASGSHEQYF
.	TRBV27	TRBJ2-1	.	TGTGCCAGCAGTTTGTTCGGGCGGGCGACCCCCAATGAGCAGTTCTTC	CASSLFGRATPNEQFF
.	TRBV7-9	TRBJ2-1	.	TGTGCCCGGAACCCCCCGGGGGCCTCCTACAATGAGCAGTTCTTC	CARNPPGASYNEQFF
.	TRBV9	TRBJ2-3	TRBD1	TGTGCCAGCAGCGTATCCCGGACAGGGAGCACAGATACGCAGTATTTT	CASSVSRTGSTDTQYF
.	TRBV7-2	TRBJ2-5	.	TGTGCCAGCAGCTCATGGACCGGGGGCCAAGAGACCCAGTACTTC	CASSSWTGGQETQYF
.	TRBV14	TRBJ2-1	TRBD2	TGTGCCAGCAGCCCGATTACTAGCGGGAACGACAATGAGCAGTTCTTC	CASSPITSGNDNEQFF
.	TRBV7-7	TRBJ2-5	.	TGTGCTAGCAGCTTAACCGCAGGGGAGCGAGAGACCCAGTACTTC	CASSLTAGERETQYF